These 25 T cell receptor beta chains originate from one sample sequenced in a study of blood T cell repertoires in COVID-19. The data were produced by immunoSEQ multiplex PCR, yet TCRdb's version contains in-frame clones alone and is incomplete. The repertoire has approximately 170,000 clones, 70% to 80% of them found once; the top ten carry 9.5% to 15%. Source material: peripheral blood. These receptors all come from a woman aged 50 to 65 with acute or convalescent COVID-19.

The CDR3 bases are TGTGCCTTCGAGTCTAGCGGGAGCGCAGATACGCAGTATTTT. This gives the protein CAFESSGSADTQYF. The rearrangement links TRBV30 to TRBJ2-3; 10 bases are a match to TRBD2. V shed 7 bases, J shed 4 bases, and the junction held 8 bases outside the gene matches. CDR3 length equals 14 residues. In germline, CDR1 is GTSNPN, CDR2 SVGIG (reference sequence).

V is TRBV4-1 and J is TRBJ1-1; the match to TRBD1 covers 10 bases. The trim removed 5 bases at V and 6 bases at J, leaving 12 bases unmatched. The CDR3 extends over 16 amino acids. Looked up from germline, CDR1 is MGHRA and CDR2 is YSYEKL. The CDR3 region has the DNA TGCGCCAGCAGCTACACCACGGGACAGGGGTCCCCTGAAGCTTTCTTT. Its translation: CASSYTTGQGSPEAFF.

The chain has TRBV5-1 and TRBJ2-7, with 10 bases matching TRBD1. CDR1 is SGHRS, CDR2 YFSETQ, per germline. The J segment lost 6 bases and the V segment lost 4 bases, leaving 10 bases of the junction unmatched. This CDR3 has 15 residues. The CDR3 DNA sequence: TGCGCCAGCAGCAGAGGAACGGGACAGGGGAGCGAGCAGTACTTC. Protein product: CASSRGTGQGSEQYF.

The chain is built from TRBV3-1 (or the pseudogene TRBV3-2) and TRBJ1-1; D remains unclear. V lost 4 bases to trimming and J lost 4 bases, with 10 bases between them. This CDR3 has 13 residues. Germline CDR1 LGHDT, CDR2 YNNKEL (reference sequence). CDR3 DNA sequence: TGTGCCAGCAGCCGAAGAAGCGGCACTGAAGCTTTCTTT. Translated, it gives CASSRRSGTEAFF.

The V and J genes are TRBV29-1 and TRBJ1-2, with 8 bases aligning to TRBD1. The CDR3 sequence is 17 residues long. The germline V gene has CDR1 SQVTM and CDR2 ANQGSEA. J lost 3 bases, V lost 1 base, and 13 bases had no gene match. CDR3 sequence reads: CSVEAQRFGDRYYGYTF. The CDR3 DNA follows: TGCAGCGTTGAAGCCCAAAGATTCGGGGACAGGTACTATGGCTACACCTTC.

The genes are TRBV11-2 and TRBJ1-3, with D possibly matching TRBD1 (6 bases). This CDR3 has 16 amino acids. The V end was cut by 5 bases, the J end by 0 bases, with 14 bases between. Germline loops: CDR1 SGHAT, CDR2 FQNNGV. CDR3 sequence reads: CASSILQGFSGNTIYF. Written as DNA, the CDR3 is TGTGCCAGCAGCATCCTACAGGGATTCTCTGGAAACACCATATATTTT.

V usage is TRBV2 and J usage is TRBJ2-5; TRBD2 agrees at 10 bases. V lost 4 bases and J lost 9; bases outside the gene matches: 14. Germline CDR1 is SNHLY and CDR2 is FYNNEI. The CDR3 sequence is 16 residues long. This chain's CDR3 is CASSAGTSARWGAQYF. The CDR3 bases are TGTGCCAGCAGTGCGGGGACTAGCGCCCGATGGGGTGCCCAGTACTTC.

Turning to this clone: The sample contains more than one DNA sequence encoding this CDR3. The rearrangement joins TRBV9 to TRBJ1-3; 8 bases fit TRBD1. Germline-derived CDR1 and CDR2 are SGDLS and YYNGEE. There are 15 residues in the CDR3. The V segment lost 2 bases and the J segment 1 base; nucleotides outside the gene matches: 2. CDR3 in amino acids: CASSVQGASGNTIYF. In DNA, the CDR3 is TGTGCCAGCAGCGTGCAGGGGGCATCTGGAAACACCATATATTTT.

In its sample, this clone was seen a few times. The J gene is TRBJ1-4, the V gene TRBV9; 7 bases are a match to TRBD1. The CDR3 is 13 amino acids. Trimming at V came to 1 base and at J to 14 bases, leaving 8 bases not matched to a gene. Per the germline V gene, CDR1 is SGDLS and CDR2 is YYNGEE. CDR3 residues: CASSVTGALSLFF. The CDR3 DNA reads TGTGCCAGCAGCGTAACAGGGGCGTTGAGTCTGTTTTTT.

The gene calls are TRBV10-1 and TRBJ1-3; no definite D call. CDR3 length equals 13 residues. Deletions cut 7 bases from V and 0 bases from J, with 7 bases between. The germline V gene has CDR1 WNHNN and CDR2 SYGVQD (reference sequence). The CDR3 bases are TGCGCCAGCAAGTCGAGCTCTGGAAACACCATATATTTT. Protein product: CASKSSSGNTIYF.

The chain joins TRBV24-1 to TRBJ2-1, with D maybe TRBD1 (6 bases). The CDR3 is 15 amino acids. CDR1 and CDR2 from the germline V gene are KGHDR and SFDVKD. The V and J ends lost 5 bases and 7 bases respectively, with 17 bases between them. This chain's CDR3 is CATSGAGTGMNEQFF. The DNA of the CDR3 is TGTGCCACCAGTGGCGCAGGTACAGGGATGAATGAGCAGTTCTTC.

This clone has only one observation. The chain joins TRBV15 to TRBJ2-7, with 9 bases aligning to TRBD2. Per the germline V gene, CDR1 is LNHNV and CDR2 is YYDKDF (reference sequence). V lost 5 bases, J lost 3 bases, and 5 bases stayed unmatched. The CDR3 extends over 14 amino acids. CDR3 residues: CATSVAGDYYEQYF. The CDR3 region has the DNA TGTGCCACCAGCGTAGCGGGGGACTACTACGAGCAGTACTTC.

The rearrangement links TRBV10-1 to TRBJ2-2; TRBD1 matches at 9 bases. Germline V gene lookup returns CDR1 WNHNN and CDR2 SYGVQD (reference sequence). V lost 3 bases, J lost 6 bases, and 11 bases stayed unmatched. The CDR3 covers 17 residues. The CDR3 is CASSEGRRTGDAGELFF. The DNA of the CDR3 is TGCGCCAGCAGTGAAGGAAGGCGGACAGGGGACGCCGGGGAGCTGTTTTTT.

The chain is built from TRBV10-3 and TRBJ2-1, with TRBD2 as a possible D gene (5 bases). The CDR3 is 14 residues long. In germline, CDR1 is ENHRY, CDR2 SYGVKD. V was cut by 1 base and J by 3 bases, with 7 bases left in between. The CDR3 protein is CAISEYGNYNEQFF. The DNA of the CDR3 is TGTGCCATCAGTGAGTACGGGAACTACAATGAGCAGTTCTTC.

This sequence joins TRBV30 and TRBJ1-6, with TRBD1 identical over 7 bases. CDR3 length: 18 residues. Trimming took 3 bases from V and 10 from J; bases not matched to a gene: 21. Germline V gives CDR1 GTSNPN, CDR2 SVGIG (reference sequence). The CDR3 coding sequence is TGTGCCTGGAGCCTCACCGGGACAGAGACCTGGACGGGGTCACCCCTCCACTTT. This sequence encodes CAWSLTGTETWTGSPLHF.

This chain links TRBV5-1 with TRBJ2-1, with 7 bases fitting TRBD2. The CDR3 has 15 amino acids. V was pared by 3 bases and J by 2 bases, with 5 bases of the junction left unmatched. Germline V gene sequence: CDR1 SGHRS, CDR2 YFSETQ. CDR3 loop: CASSSFAGAYNEQFF. The CDR3 nucleotides read TGCGCCAGCAGCTCTTTTGCGGGAGCCTACAATGAGCAGTTCTTC.

J is TRBJ2-3 and V is TRBV3-1 (or the pseudogene TRBV3-2), with 7 bases identical to TRBD2. Germline loops: CDR1 LGHDT, CDR2 YNNKEL (reference sequence). The CDR3 totals 18 residues. J gave up 4 bases and V 0 bases, and 13 bases lay outside the gene matches. This CDR3 is CASSQDRLAEIGADTQYF. DNA of the CDR3: TGTGCCAGCAGCCAAGATCGCCTAGCGGAAATTGGGGCAGATACGCAGTATTTT.

The V and J genes are TRBV5-1 and TRBJ2-1; 10 bases align to TRBD2. The trim removed 5 bases at V and 3 bases at J, leaving 11 bases unmatched. CDR1 is SGHRS, CDR2 YFSETQ, per germline. This CDR3 region has 17 residues. CDR3 in amino acids: CASSIRSSGGYYNEQFF. Here the CDR3 DNA reads TGCGCCAGCAGTATCAGGAGTAGCGGGGGGTACTACAATGAGCAGTTCTTC.

In DNA form, the CDR3 reads TGTGCCAGCAGTTTCTGGAGCTTTAATGAAAAACTGTTTTTT. Amino acid sequence: CASSFWSFNEKLFF. The chain is built from TRBV28 and TRBJ1-4; the D is unclear. The V end was cut by 3 bases, the J end by 4 bases, with 9 bases between. In germline, CDR1 is MDHEN, CDR2 SYDVKM. This CDR3 has 14 residues.

V usage is TRBV15 and J usage is TRBJ2-7; 7 bases line up with TRBD1. CDR3 length equals 13 residues. The V gene end was trimmed by 3 bases and the J gene end by 12 bases; junction bases not matched to a gene: 11. Germline loops: CDR1 LNHNV, CDR2 YYDKDF (reference sequence). The DNA of the CDR3 is TGTGCCACCAGCAGGTCTCCGAGGGGGCCCAGGTACTTC. Amino acid sequence: CATSRSPRGPRYF.

This rearrangement joins TRBV5-6 to TRBJ2-7; no definite D call. This CDR3 spans 14 amino acids. CDR1 and CDR2 from the germline V gene are SGHDT and YYEEEE. V lost 4 bases and J 2 bases, leaving 13 bases between the germline ends. CDR3 amino acids: CASSPTGTTYEQYF. CDR3 DNA: TGTGCCAGCAGCCCGACCGGTACTACCTACGAGCAGTACTTC.

The genes are TRBV9 and TRBJ1-2, with D maybe TRBD1 (6 bases). The CDR3 runs 12 residues. CDR1 is SGDLS, CDR2 YYNGEE, per germline. The V and J ends lost 5 bases and 8 bases respectively, with 13 bases between them. Written as DNA, the CDR3 is TGTGCCAGCAGGGACCCAGGGGTCGGCTACACCTTC. It specifies CASRDPGVGYTF.

V and J are TRBV6-4 and TRBJ2-3, with a tentative D call TRBD2 (7 bases). Germline CDR1 and CDR2: MRHNA and SNTAGT. The CDR3 spans 16 residues. Trimming shortened V by 0 bases and J by 1 base, and 11 bases separated the two germline ends. The CDR3 nucleotides are TGTGCCAGCAGTGACTCTGGGGGGGCTGGCACAGATACGCAGTATTTT. It encodes CASSDSGGAGTDTQYF.

The chain joins TRBV19 to TRBJ2-5; maybe TRBD1 (7 bases). CDR1 LNHDA and CDR2 SQIVND come from the germline V gene (reference sequence). Deletions cut 1 base from V and 2 bases from J, with 11 bases between. The CDR3 has 15 amino acids. The DNA of the CDR3 is TGTGCCAGTAGTATAGGCGGGACAGTACAAGAGACCCAGTACTTC. Translation: CASSIGGTVQETQYF.

The rearrangement joins TRBV7-8 to TRBJ1-6, with D perhaps matching TRBD1 (5 bases). CDR3 length: 15 amino acids. CDR1 is SGHVS, CDR2 FQNEAQ, per germline. V was pared by 3 bases and J by 6 bases, with 12 bases between. The CDR3 DNA reads as TGTGCCAGCAGCTTGCGGGGGGGACTTAATTCACCCCTCCACTTT. This gives the protein CASSLRGGLNSPLHF.